The rows below give T cell receptor beta chains drawn from one sample of a study of blood T cell repertoires in COVID-19. Data came from immunoSEQ multiplex PCR; TCRdb stores just in-frame clones and leaves some out. The sample lists roughly 150,000 clones, more than 75% occurring once. What was sequenced was peripheral blood. The receptor set was obtained from a man aged 45-60 years who had recovered from COVID-19. Both conserved end residues are part of each CDR3. A D gene is named only where the DNA matches it firmly. Some rows have no size entry. The others give once, few or many, or a class for an expanded clone.

d_gene	abundance	j_gene	v_gene	CDR3nt	CDR3aa
TRBD1	.	TRBJ1-2	TRBV5-4	TGTGCCAGCACCGGACAGGGATCCTATGGCTACACCTTC	CASTGQGSYGYTF
TRBD1	.	TRBJ1-2	TRBV27	TGTGCCAGCAGCCGAAGACAGGGGGCGCATGAAGGCTACACCTTC	CASSRRQGAHEGYTF
TRBD1	.	TRBJ1-2	TRBV12-3/TRBV12-4	TGTGCCAGCAGCGCACAGGGGTACTATGGCTACACCTTC	CASSAQGYYGYTF
.	once	TRBJ1-5	TRBV4-1	TGCGCCAGCAGGGTACTAGATGAGGGCAATCAGCCCCAGCATTTT	CASRVLDEGNQPQHF
.	.	TRBJ2-6	TRBV15	TGTGCCATATCTGACGGTACCGGGGGGGCCAACGTCCTGACTTTC	CAISDGTGGANVLTF
.	.	TRBJ2-3	TRBV19	TGTGCCAGTAGTATAGATAAGGAGTTCCCTAGCACAGATACGCAGTATTTT	CASSIDKEFPSTDTQYF
TRBD2	once	TRBJ2-3	TRBV5-1	TGCGCCAGCAGCGATCAGCGGGGGGGCAGGGCAGATACGCAGTATTTT	CASSDQRGGRADTQYF
.	.	TRBJ1-1	TRBV6-1	TGTGCCAGCAGTGAAGCGCCATCGAGCACTGAAGCTTTCTTT	CASSEAPSSTEAFF
.	.	TRBJ1-5	TRBV28	TGTGCCAGCAGTTCCCTATATAGCAATCAGCCCCAGCATTTT	CASSSLYSNQPQHF
.	.	TRBJ2-5	TRBV14	TGTGCCAGCAGCCATAGTGAAGGGGTGTCGCGTTTCCAAGAGACCCAGTACTTC	CASSHSEGVSRFQETQYF
.	.	TRBJ1-2	TRBV6-5	TGTGCCACTAAAGGAGGGTGGGGCCGTGGCTACACCTTC	CATKGGWGRGYTF
TRBD2	.	TRBJ2-1	TRBV6-2/TRBV6-3	TGTGCCAGCAGTTACTATTTGACTAGCGGGAGGTTATCCTCCTACAATGAGCAGTTCTTC	CASSYYLTSGRLSSYNEQFF
TRBD1	once	TRBJ2-7	TRBV19	TGTGCCAGCAGACCCGGGACAGGGAGGACCTACGAGCAGTACTTC	CASRPGTGRTYEQYF
.	.	TRBJ2-1	TRBV4-3	TGCGCCAGCAGCCAAGATCTCACTAGCTACAATGAGCAGTTCTTC	CASSQDLTSYNEQFF
TRBD2	.	TRBJ2-1	TRBV6-4	TGTGCCAGCAGTGACTCGGCTGGACTAGGGTCAGGAGAGCAGTTCTTC	CASSDSAGLGSGEQFF
TRBD2	.	TRBJ2-7	TRBV10-3	TGTGCCATCAGTGAGTCTGGCGGGAGTGGTGAGCAGTACTTC	CAISESGGSGEQYF
TRBD2	.	TRBJ2-1	TRBV11-1	TGTGCCAGCAGCTCTTTGACTAGCGGGAGGGCCGATGAGCAGTTCTTC	CASSSLTSGRADEQFF
.	.	TRBJ1-2	TRBV6-7	TGTGCCAGCAGTTACTCGAAAAGCGGGCTTTATGGCTACACCTTC	CASSYSKSGLYGYTF
.	.	TRBJ1-4	TRBV20-1	TGCAGTGCGACGAGGGAGGGTCGACTGTTTTTT	CSATREGRLFF
TRBD1	.	TRBJ2-2	TRBV4-3	TGCGCCAGCAGCCTTTCTTTGCCGGGACAGGGGGCCGACACCGGGGAGCTGTTTTTT	CASSLSLPGQGADTGELFF
.	.	TRBJ2-2	TRBV6-4	TGTGCCAGCAGCGATACAGGGAGGGTTACCGGGGAGCTGTTTTTT	CASSDTGRVTGELFF
.	.	TRBJ2-7	TRBV7-2	TGTGCCAGCAGCGCCTCACAGTCCTCCTACGAGCAGTACTTC	CASSASQSSYEQYF
.	few	TRBJ2-7	TRBV6-6	TGTGCCAGCAGTTACCGAACAGAAGCCTACGAGCAGTACTTC	CASSYRTEAYEQYF
.	.	TRBJ2-7	TRBV5-1	TGCGCCAGCAGCTTGGAACCGGGTTTCTCCAACGAGCAGTACTTC	CASSLEPGFSNEQYF
TRBD1	.	TRBJ2-7	TRBV7-3	TGTGCCAGCAGCCCACAGGGGCGCTACGAGCAGTACTTC	CASSPQGRYEQYF
.	.	TRBJ1-2	TRBV7-9	TGTGCCAGCAGCTTAGGGGCAGACACCTATAACTATGGCTACACCTTC	CASSLGADTYNYGYTF
TRBD1	.	TRBJ1-1	TRBV14	TGTGCCAGCAGCCTCACCACTCCCGGGACAGGGTGGGCTTTCTTT	CASSLTTPGTGWAFF
.	once	TRBJ2-5	TRBV5-1	TGCGCCAGCAGCGTCCAGGGGACGGGAGAGACCCAGTACTTC	CASSVQGTGETQYF
TRBD2	.	TRBJ2-2	TRBV2	TGTGCCTCTTCGGATTATTGGCGGGAGGGGAACACCGGGGAGCTGTTTTTT	CASSDYWREGNTGELFF
.	.	TRBJ2-3	TRBV6-2/TRBV6-3	TGTGCCAGCAGGCCTACCACTGATACGCAGTATTTT	CASRPTTDTQYF
TRBD1	.	TRBJ2-3	TRBV6-4	TGTGCCAGCAGCTCCGGGACAGGGGACACAGATACGCAGTATTTT	CASSSGTGDTDTQYF
.	.	TRBJ2-5	TRBV2	TGTGCCAGCAGTGACCAGGAGACCCAGTACTTC	CASSDQETQYF
TRBD2	.	TRBJ2-5	TRBV7-2	TGTGCCAGCAGCCCAAGGGGACTAGCGGGAGGAGGGGAGACCCAGTACTTC	CASSPRGLAGGGETQYF
TRBD1	.	TRBJ1-2	TRBV18	TGTGCCAGCTCGCCCGGGACAGGGCTCTCTAACTATGGCTACACCTTC	CASSPGTGLSNYGYTF
TRBD1	.	TRBJ1-5	TRBV7-6	TGTGCCAGCAGCTTAGGGACAGGGACCCAGCCCCAGCATTTT	CASSLGTGTQPQHF
.	.	TRBJ1-3	TRBV3-1/TRBV3-2	TGTGCCAGCAGCCGGACTGACTCTGGAAACACCATATATTTT	CASSRTDSGNTIYF
.	.	TRBJ2-7	TRBV11-2	TGTGCCAGCAGCCCGCCGCGCAGGCTCTCCACCTACGAGCAGTACTTC	CASSPPRRLSTYEQYF
TRBD1	.	TRBJ1-1	TRBV19	TGTGCCAGTAGTATTGGGGACAGGGGTCCTGAAGCTTTCTTT	CASSIGDRGPEAFF
TRBD2	.	TRBJ2-3	TRBV2	TGTGCCAGCAGACTATTAACTAGCGGGGGAACAGATACGCAGTATTTT	CASRLLTSGGTDTQYF
.	.	TRBJ2-1	TRBV29-1	TGCAGCGTTGAAGCGGTAAATGAGCAGTTCTTC	CSVEAVNEQFF